This is a list of T cell receptor beta chains from one sample in a study of blood T cell repertoires in COVID-19. Clones were sequenced by immunoSEQ multiplex PCR, and TCRdb holds only the in-frame ones, with some missing. The table shows about 170,000 clones, with roughly 86% occurring only once. The sample comprised peripheral blood. All receptors derive from a man in his sixties or seventies with acute or convalescent COVID-19. Both conserved end residues are part of each CDR3. Each record gives: V gene, J gene, clone size, CDR3 protein. Size tells how often a clone was seen (once, few, many) or the class of an expanded clone, and some rows leave it out.

>TRBV5-1|TRBJ1-4|NA
CASRTQGGTNEKLFF
>TRBV11-2|TRBJ1-6|NA
CASRGQGRSPLHF
>TRBV18|TRBJ2-1|NA
CASSPTSGSDNEQFF
>TRBV7-2|TRBJ2-1|NA
CASSLGPRLTSVEFF
>TRBV7-2|TRBJ2-7|NA
CASSLAPFYEQYF
>TRBV24-1|TRBJ2-7|NA
CATSSVEPPGVEQYF
>TRBV11-2|TRBJ2-7|NA
CASSLDRGQEQYF
>TRBV11-3|TRBJ2-3|NA
CASSLTGSTDTQYF
>TRBV19|TRBJ1-3|NA
CASSTGQSGNTIYF
>TRBV6-1|TRBJ1-1|NA
CASSDYSLNTEAFF
>TRBV28|TRBJ2-1|NA
CASSSPGTFEYEQFF
>TRBV12-3/TRBV12-4|TRBJ1-1|once
CASRDRGTEAFF
>TRBV12-3/TRBV12-4|TRBJ1-1|once
CASNPDPLTEAFF
>TRBV7-9|TRBJ2-1|few
CASSPLGLAGVSYNEQFF
>TRBV4-2|TRBJ2-7|NA
CASSQRGASVVYEQYF
>TRBV6-2/TRBV6-3|TRBJ1-1|NA
CASSNPGQRVEAFF
>TRBV11-2|TRBJ2-7|NA
CASSLGGVPSYEQYF
>TRBV28|TRBJ1-3|once
CASSTTGVSSGNTIYF
>TRBV7-9|TRBJ2-7|NA
CASSLGWREQRQGGQYF
>TRBV18|TRBJ2-7|NA
CASSPGLRMEQYF
>TRBV6-5|TRBJ2-7|NA
CASSRETHYEQYF
>TRBV7-3|TRBJ1-6|NA
CASSKTGGFYNSPLHF
>TRBV28|TRBJ1-3|NA
CASSSFNMGNTIYF
>TRBV5-4|TRBJ2-7|NA
CASSLRQGAYEQYF
>TRBV5-1|TRBJ2-5|NA
CASSFGGPSETQYF